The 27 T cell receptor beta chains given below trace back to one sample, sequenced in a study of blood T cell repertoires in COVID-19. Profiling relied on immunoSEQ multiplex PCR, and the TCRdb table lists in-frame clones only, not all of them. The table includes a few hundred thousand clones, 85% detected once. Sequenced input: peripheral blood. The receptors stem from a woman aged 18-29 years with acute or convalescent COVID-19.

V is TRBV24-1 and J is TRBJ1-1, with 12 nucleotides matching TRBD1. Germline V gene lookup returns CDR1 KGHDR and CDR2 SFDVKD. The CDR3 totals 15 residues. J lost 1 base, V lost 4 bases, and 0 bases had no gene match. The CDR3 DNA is TGTGCCACCAGTGAGGGACAGGGGGCGAACACTGAAGCTTTCTTT. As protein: CATSEGQGANTEAFF.

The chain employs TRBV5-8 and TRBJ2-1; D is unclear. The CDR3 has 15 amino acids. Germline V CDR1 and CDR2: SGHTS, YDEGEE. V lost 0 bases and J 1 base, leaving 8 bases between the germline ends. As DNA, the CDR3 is TGTGCCAGCAGCTTGGGTCCCCAATCCTACAATGAGCAGTTCTTC. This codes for CASSLGPQSYNEQFF.

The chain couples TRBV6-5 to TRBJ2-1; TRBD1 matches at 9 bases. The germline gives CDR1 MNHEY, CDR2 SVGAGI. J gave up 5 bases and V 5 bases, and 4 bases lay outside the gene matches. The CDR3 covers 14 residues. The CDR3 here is CASSTGQGNNEQFF. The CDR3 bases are TGTGCCAGCAGTACGGGACAGGGTAACAATGAGCAGTTCTTC.

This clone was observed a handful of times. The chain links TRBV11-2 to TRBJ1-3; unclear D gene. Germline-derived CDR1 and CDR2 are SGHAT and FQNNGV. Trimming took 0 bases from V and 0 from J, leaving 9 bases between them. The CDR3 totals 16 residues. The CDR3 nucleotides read TGTGCCAGCAGCTTAGACGGCCGGGTCTCTGGAAACACCATATATTTT. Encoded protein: CASSLDGRVSGNTIYF. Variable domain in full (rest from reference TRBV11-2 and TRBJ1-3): EAGVAQSPRYKIIEKRQSVAFWCNPISGHATLYWYQQILGQGPKLLIQFQNNGVVDDSQLPKDRFSAERLKGVDSTLKIQPAKLEDSAVYLCASSLDGRVSGNTIYFGEGSWLTVV.

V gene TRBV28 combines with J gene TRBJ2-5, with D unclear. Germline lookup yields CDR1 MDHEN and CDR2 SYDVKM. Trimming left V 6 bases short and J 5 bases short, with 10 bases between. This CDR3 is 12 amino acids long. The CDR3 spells CASSLTGETQYF. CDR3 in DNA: TGTGCCAGCAGCTTAACCGGGGAGACCCAGTACTTC.

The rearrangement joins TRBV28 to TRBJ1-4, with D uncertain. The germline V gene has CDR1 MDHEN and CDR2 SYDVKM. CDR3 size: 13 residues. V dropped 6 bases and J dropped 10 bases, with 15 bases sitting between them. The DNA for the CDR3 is TGTGCCAGCAGCACCAGGCTGAAAGGAAAACTGTTTTTT. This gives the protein CASSTRLKGKLFF.

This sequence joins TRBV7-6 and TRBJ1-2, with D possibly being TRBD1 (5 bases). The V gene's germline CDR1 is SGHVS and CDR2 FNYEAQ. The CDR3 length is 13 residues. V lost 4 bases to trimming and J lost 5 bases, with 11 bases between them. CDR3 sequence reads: CASSSGGVYGYTF. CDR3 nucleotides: TGTGCCAGCAGCTCCGGAGGGGTATATGGCTACACCTTC.

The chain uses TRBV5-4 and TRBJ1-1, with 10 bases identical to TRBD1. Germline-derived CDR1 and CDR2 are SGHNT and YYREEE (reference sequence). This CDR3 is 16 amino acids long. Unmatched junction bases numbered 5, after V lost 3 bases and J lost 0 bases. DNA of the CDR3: TGTGCCAGCAGCTCCCGACAGGGGGCGTTGAACACTGAAGCTTTCTTT. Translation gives CASSSRQGALNTEAFF.

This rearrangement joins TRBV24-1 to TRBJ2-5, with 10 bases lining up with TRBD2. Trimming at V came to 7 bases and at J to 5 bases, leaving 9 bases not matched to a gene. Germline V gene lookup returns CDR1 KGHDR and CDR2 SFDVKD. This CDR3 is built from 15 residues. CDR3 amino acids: CATSGAGGPGETQYF. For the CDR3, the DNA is TGTGCCACCAGCGGAGCGGGGGGGCCGGGGGAGACCCAGTACTTC.

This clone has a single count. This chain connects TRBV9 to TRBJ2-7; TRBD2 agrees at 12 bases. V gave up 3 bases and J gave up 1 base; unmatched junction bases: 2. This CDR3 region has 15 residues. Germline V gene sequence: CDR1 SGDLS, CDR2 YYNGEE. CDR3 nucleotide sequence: TGTGCCAGCAGCGCTAGCGGGGGGGCATCCTACGAGCAGTACTTC. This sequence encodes CASSASGGASYEQYF.

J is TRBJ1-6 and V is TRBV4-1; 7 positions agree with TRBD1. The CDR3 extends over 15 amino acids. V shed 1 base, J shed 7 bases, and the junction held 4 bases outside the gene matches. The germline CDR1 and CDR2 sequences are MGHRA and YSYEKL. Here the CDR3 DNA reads TGCGCCAGCAGCCAAGGACAGGGAAGCAATTCACCCCTCCACTTT. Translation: CASSQGQGSNSPLHF.

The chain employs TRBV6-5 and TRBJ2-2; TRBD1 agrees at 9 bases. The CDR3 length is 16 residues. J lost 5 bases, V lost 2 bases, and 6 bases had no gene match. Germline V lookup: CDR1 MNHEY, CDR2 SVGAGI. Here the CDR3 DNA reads TGTGCCAGCAGTTACCCCGGGACAGGGAGGACCGGGGAGCTGTTTTTT. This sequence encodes CASSYPGTGRTGELFF.

In nucleotides, the CDR3 is TGTGCCAGTAGTACCCGGCAGGGCCTCCAGGCTTTCTTT. Amino acid sequence: CASSTRQGLQAFF. The V call is TRBV19, the J call TRBJ1-1; D perhaps matches TRBD1 (5 bases). CDR1 is LNHDA and CDR2 is SQIVND in the germline V gene (reference sequence). The CDR3 runs 13 residues. V lost 4 bases, J lost 11 bases, and 17 bases lay in between.

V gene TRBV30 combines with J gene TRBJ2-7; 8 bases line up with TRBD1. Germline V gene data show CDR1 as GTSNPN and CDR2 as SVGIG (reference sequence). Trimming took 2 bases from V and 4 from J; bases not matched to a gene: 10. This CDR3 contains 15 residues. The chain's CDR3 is CAWSTPGTGHYEQYF. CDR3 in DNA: TGTGCCTGGAGTACCCCCGGGACAGGCCATTACGAGCAGTACTTC.

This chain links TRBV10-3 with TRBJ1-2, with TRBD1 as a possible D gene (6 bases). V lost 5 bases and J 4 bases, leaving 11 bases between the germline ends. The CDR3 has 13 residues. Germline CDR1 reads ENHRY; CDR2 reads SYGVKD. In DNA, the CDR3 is TGTGCCATCAGTCAGGGGTCGGGCTATGGCTACACCTTC. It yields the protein CAISQGSGYGYTF.

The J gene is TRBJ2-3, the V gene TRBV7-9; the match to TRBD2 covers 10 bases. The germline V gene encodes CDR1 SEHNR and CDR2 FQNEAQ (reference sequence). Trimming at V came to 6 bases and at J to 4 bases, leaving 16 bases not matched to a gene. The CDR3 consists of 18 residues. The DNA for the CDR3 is TGTGCCAGCAGTCCTGGGTCTAGCGGGGGCCACCGGGCAGATACGCAGTATTTT. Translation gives CASSPGSSGGHRADTQYF.

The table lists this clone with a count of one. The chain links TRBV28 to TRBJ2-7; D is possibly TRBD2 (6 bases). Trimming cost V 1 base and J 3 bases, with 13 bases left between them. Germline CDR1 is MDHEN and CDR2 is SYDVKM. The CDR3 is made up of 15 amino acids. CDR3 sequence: CASSLSGRGNYEQYF. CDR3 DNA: TGTGCCAGCAGTTTATCGGGGCGGGGAAACTACGAGCAGTACTTC.

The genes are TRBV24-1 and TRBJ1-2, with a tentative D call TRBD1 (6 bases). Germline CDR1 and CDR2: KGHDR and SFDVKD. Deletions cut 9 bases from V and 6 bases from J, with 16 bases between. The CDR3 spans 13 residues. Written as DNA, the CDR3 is TGTGCCACCGCCGGAACAGGGACAAATGGCTACACCTTC. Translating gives CATAGTGTNGYTF.

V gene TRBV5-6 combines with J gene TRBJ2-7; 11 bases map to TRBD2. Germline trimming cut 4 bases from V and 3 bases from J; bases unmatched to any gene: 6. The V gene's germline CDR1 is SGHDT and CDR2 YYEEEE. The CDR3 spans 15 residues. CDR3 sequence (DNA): TGTGCCAGCAGCCACCCGGGACTAGCGGTCTACGAGCAGTACTTC. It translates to CASSHPGLAVYEQYF.

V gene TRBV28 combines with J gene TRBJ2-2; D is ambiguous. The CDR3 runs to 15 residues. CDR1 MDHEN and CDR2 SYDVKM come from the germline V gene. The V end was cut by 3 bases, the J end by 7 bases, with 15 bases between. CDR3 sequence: CASSFQEGGYGELFF. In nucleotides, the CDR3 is TGTGCCAGCAGTTTCCAGGAAGGTGGTTACGGGGAGCTGTTTTTT.

CDR3 in DNA: TGTGCCAGCTCACCGCTAGGGGAAAATCAGCCCCAGCATTTT. This gives the protein CASSPLGENQPQHF. This sequence joins TRBV18 and TRBJ1-5, with D possibly being TRBD1 (5 bases). Trimming cost V 3 bases and J 4 bases, with 10 bases left between them. Per germline, CDR1 KGHSH and CDR2 LQKENI. This CDR3 has 14 residues. The variable domain in full, with the rest retrieved from reference TRBV18 and TRBJ1-5, is NAGVMQNPRHLVRRRGQEARLRCSPMKGHSHVYWYRQLPEEGLKFMVYLQKENIIDESGMPKERFSAEFPKEGPSILRIQQVVRGDSAAYFCASSPLGENQPQHFGDGTRLSIL.

In DNA form, the CDR3 reads TGTGCCAGCAGTTTGGTCGCGGGATCAGATACGCAGTATTTT. This encodes CASSLVAGSDTQYF. The chain recombines TRBV28 with TRBJ2-3; tentatively, D is TRBD2 (6 bases). V was shortened by 3 bases and J by 4 bases, with 11 bases between the two germline ends. Looked up from germline, CDR1 is MDHEN and CDR2 is SYDVKM. The CDR3 sequence is 14 residues long.

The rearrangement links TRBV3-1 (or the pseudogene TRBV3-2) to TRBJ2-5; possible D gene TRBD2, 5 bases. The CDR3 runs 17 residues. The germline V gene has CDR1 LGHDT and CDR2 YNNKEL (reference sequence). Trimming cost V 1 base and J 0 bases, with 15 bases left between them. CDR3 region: CASSQGSGGYNQETQYF. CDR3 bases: TGTGCCAGCAGCCAAGGAAGTGGCGGGTATAACCAAGAGACCCAGTACTTC.

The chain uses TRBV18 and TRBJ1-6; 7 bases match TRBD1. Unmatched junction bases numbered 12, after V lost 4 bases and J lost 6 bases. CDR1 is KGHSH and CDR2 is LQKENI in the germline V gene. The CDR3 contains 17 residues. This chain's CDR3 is CASSRGTGETTNSPLHF. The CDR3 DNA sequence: TGTGCCAGCTCACGGGGAACAGGGGAAACCACTAATTCACCCCTCCACTTT. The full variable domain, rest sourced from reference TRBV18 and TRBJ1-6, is NAGVMQNPRHLVRRRGQEARLRCSPMKGHSHVYWYRQLPEEGLKFMVYLQKENIIDESGMPKERFSAEFPKEGPSILRIQQVVRGDSAAYFCASSRGTGETTNSPLHFGNGTRLTVT.

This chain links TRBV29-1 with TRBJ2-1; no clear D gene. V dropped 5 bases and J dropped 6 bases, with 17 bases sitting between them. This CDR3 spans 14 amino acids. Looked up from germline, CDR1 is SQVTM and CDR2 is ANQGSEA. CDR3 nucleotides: TGCAGCGTTTATGAAACCACGGTCGCCAATGAGCAGTTCTTC. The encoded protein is CSVYETTVANEQFF.

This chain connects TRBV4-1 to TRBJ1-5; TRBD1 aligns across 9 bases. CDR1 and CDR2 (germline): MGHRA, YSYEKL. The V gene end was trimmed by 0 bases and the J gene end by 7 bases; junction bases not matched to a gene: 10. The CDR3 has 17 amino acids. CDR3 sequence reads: CASSQDIGQGIGQPQHF. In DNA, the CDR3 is TGCGCCAGCAGCCAAGATATAGGACAGGGGATCGGCCAGCCCCAGCATTTT.

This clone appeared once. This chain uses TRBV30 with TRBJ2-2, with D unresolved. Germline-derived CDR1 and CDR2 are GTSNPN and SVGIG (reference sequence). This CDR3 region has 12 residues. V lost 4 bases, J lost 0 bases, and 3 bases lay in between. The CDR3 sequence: CAWTANTGELFF. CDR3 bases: TGTGCCTGGACGGCGAACACCGGGGAGCTGTTTTTT.